The 6 T cell receptor beta chains presented below share a single source sample, sequenced in a study of cytomegalovirus exposure and HLA in healthy donors. With 60 Vbeta and 13 Jbeta primers, the PCR was carried out. The method was immunoSEQ multiplex PCR; TCRdb's version includes in-frame clones alone and lacks a portion of them. Its table records about 34,000 clones. Sequencing used PBMCs. These receptors originate from a human donor in good health.

The chain employs TRBV19 and TRBJ1-4; 7 bases line up with TRBD1. The CDR3 runs to 14 residues. V gave up 4 bases and J gave up 4 bases; unmatched junction bases: 3. Per the germline V gene, CDR1 is LNHDA and CDR2 is SQIVND (reference sequence). The CDR3 protein is CASSRTGRNEKLFF. CDR3 in DNA: TGTGCCAGTAGTAGGACAGGCCGTAATGAAAAACTGTTTTTT.

The chain combines TRBV7-3 with TRBJ2-1; possibly TRBD1 for D (6 bases). CDR1 and CDR2 from the germline V gene are SGHTA and FQGTGA. CDR3 length equals 15 residues. V lost 6 bases, J lost 4 bases, and 16 bases lay in between. In DNA form, the CDR3 reads TGTGCCAGCAGTCGTTCCGGGACAAAGTACAATGAGCAGTTCTTC. The encoded protein is CASSRSGTKYNEQFF.

V and J are TRBV19 and TRBJ1-3; TRBD1 matches at 7 bases. Germline CDR1 is LNHDA and CDR2 is SQIVND (reference sequence). This CDR3 contains 16 residues. After removal of 5 bases from V and 0 bases from J, the junction contained 7 bases not matched to a gene. CDR3 sequence (DNA): TGTGCCAGTAGTGAGTCCGGGACAGTCTCTGGAAACACCATATATTTT. Translated: CASSESGTVSGNTIYF.

V usage is TRBV25-1 and J usage is TRBJ1-2, with 7 bases matching TRBD1. Germline CDR1 reads MGHDK; CDR2 reads SYGVNS. The V gene end was trimmed by 4 bases and the J gene end by 2 bases; junction bases not matched to a gene: 7. The CDR3 runs 15 residues. The CDR3 DNA sequence: TGTGCCAGCAGTGCCCGGGAACAGGGGAACTATGGCTACACCTTC. Encoded protein: CASSAREQGNYGYTF.

J is TRBJ1-1 and V is TRBV2; tentative D call: TRBD1 (6 bases). Trimming cost V 7 bases and J 0 bases, with 9 bases left between them. The germline V gene has CDR1 SNHLY and CDR2 FYNNEI. CDR3 length: 13 amino acids. CDR3 in DNA: TGTGCCAGCATCCGGACAGTGAACACTGAAGCTTTCTTT. It yields the protein CASIRTVNTEAFF.

The rearrangement joins TRBV6-6 to TRBJ1-3; D possibly corresponds to TRBD1 (5 bases). This CDR3 has 15 residues. CDR1 is MNHNY, CDR2 SVGAGI, per germline (reference sequence). With 6 bases removed from V and 4 bases from J, the gap between germline ends came to 16 bases. CDR3 sequence: CASRSDRSEGNTIYF. DNA for the CDR3: TGTGCCAGCAGAAGTGACAGATCTGAAGGAAACACCATATATTTT.